Listed below are T cell receptor beta chains from one sample, sequenced in a study of blood T cells in healthy people across ages. From the 5' RACE reads, TCRdb called clonotypes with MiXCR, one entry per CDR3 protein. Of about 770,000 distinct CDR3 sequences in the sample, about 42% were seen once. Sequencing was done on a sample of blood. The source of these receptors is a man aged 55 to 70 in good health. Both conserved end residues are part of each CDR3. D genes are given only for firm matches. For some rows the clone size is stated as once, few or many, or as a class when expanded; others skip it.

abundance	v_gene	j_gene	d_gene	CDR3nt	CDR3aa
NA	TRBV6-1	TRBJ1-6	TRBD1	TGTGCCAGCAGTGAAATCGGGCAGGGGGATTCACCCCTCCACTTT	CASSEIGQGDSPLHF
NA	TRBV5-4	TRBJ2-3	NA	TGTGCCAGCAGCTCGGGTCCTCCAGGGCTCGTAGATACGCAGTATTTT	CASSSGPPGLVDTQYF
NA	TRBV25-1	TRBJ1-4	NA	TGTGCCAGCAGACCACCGGCGGTTGAAAAACTGTTTTTT	CASRPPAVEKLFF
few	TRBV9	TRBJ2-7	NA	TGTGCCAGCAGTGCCCCAGGGTTGCCGGCGTTCCACGAGCAGTACTTC	CASSAPGLPAFHEQYF
NA	TRBV4-2	TRBJ2-1	TRBD2	TGTGCCAGCAGCCAAGGGGATACTAGCGCCGGTGAGCAGTTCTTC	CASSQGDTSAGEQFF
NA	TRBV5-1	TRBJ2-5	NA	TGCGCCAGCAGCTCCTTAGTGGGGCAAGAGACCCAGTACTTC	CASSSLVGQETQYF
NA	TRBV5-1	TRBJ2-1	NA	TGCGCCAGCAGTAACTCCGGCCGATACAATGAGCAGTTCTTC	CASSNSGRYNEQFF
NA	TRBV28	TRBJ2-1	NA	TGTGCCAGCAGAAAAGCAGGGGTTGAGCAGTTCTTC	CASRKAGVEQFF
few	TRBV20-1	TRBJ2-6	TRBD2	TGCAGTGCTAGAGGACTAGCGGGGCACTCTGGGGCCAACGTCCTGACTTTC	CSARGLAGHSGANVLTF
NA	TRBV25-1	TRBJ1-6	NA	TGTGCCAGCACACAGGGTGCAAAAAATTCACCCCTCCACTTT	CASTQGAKNSPLHF
many	TRBV7-9	TRBJ1-2	NA	TGTGCCAGCAGCTTAGAGGGTGGCTACACCTTC	CASSLEGGYTF
few	TRBV6-2/TRBV6-3	TRBJ2-1	TRBD2	TGTGCCAGCAGCTGCACATTCCTTTATAGCGGGGGCGAATCCTACAATGAGCAGTTCTTC	CASSCTFLYSGGESYNEQFF
NA	TRBV7-8	TRBJ2-3	NA	TGTGCCAGCACCCCAGTCTTCACAGATACGCAGTATTTT	CASTPVFTDTQYF
NA	TRBV7-8	TRBJ1-2	NA	TGTGCCAGCAGCTTAGAGGCAGGGCTCTATGGCTACACCTTC	CASSLEAGLYGYTF
NA	TRBV12-3/TRBV12-4	TRBJ1-5	NA	TGTGCCAGCAGAGGACAGCAGTATAGCAATCAGCCCCAGCATTTT	CASRGQQYSNQPQHF
NA	TRBV10-3	TRBJ2-1	TRBD2	TGTGCCATCGGTACAAATAGCGGGGGGCCCTACAATGAGCAGTTCTTC	CAIGTNSGGPYNEQFF
NA	TRBV4-3	TRBJ2-1	NA	TGCGCCAGCAGCCTCGACCGGCGGACTTACAATGAGCAGTTCTTC	CASSLDRRTYNEQFF
NA	TRBV24-1	TRBJ2-1	TRBD2	TGTGCCACCACGAACAGCGGGGGGGATGAGCAGTTCTTC	CATTNSGGDEQFF
NA	TRBV5-6	TRBJ2-5	NA	TGTGCCAGCAGCTTGGTTCACCCTGCCGAGACCCAGTACTTC	CASSLVHPAETQYF
NA	TRBV7-8	TRBJ2-5	TRBD2	TGTGCCAGCAGCTTAGTTCCGACTAGCGGGCGGCAGACCCAGTACTTC	CASSLVPTSGRQTQYF
few	TRBV12-3/TRBV12-4	TRBJ2-2	TRBD1	TGTGCCAGCAGCCGGACAGGGCTAGACACCGGGGAGCTGTTTTTT	CASSRTGLDTGELFF
NA	TRBV29-1	TRBJ2-3	NA	TGCAGCGTATCCAGAGATACGCAGTATTTT	CSVSRDTQYF
few	TRBV5-1	TRBJ1-4	TRBD1	TGCGCCAGCAGCCCGGGACAGGGGATTGAAAAACTGTTTTTT	CASSPGQGIEKLFF
NA	TRBV3-1	TRBJ2-3	NA	TGTGCCAGCAGCCAAGGGGCCCTGCACACAGATACGCAGTATTTT	CASSQGALHTDTQYF
once	TRBV6-5	TRBJ2-5	NA	TGTGCCAGCAGTATCTACACAGGGAAGGGCCAAGAGACCCAGTACTTC	CASSIYTGKGQETQYF
once	TRBV28	TRBJ2-4	NA	TGTGCCAGCAGTTTACCGGGGGTAGCCAAAAACATTCAGTACTTC	CASSLPGVAKNIQYF
NA	TRBV7-9	TRBJ2-1	TRBD1	TGTGCCAGCAGCTCGCCTTCGGGACAGGAGTTTTCCTACAATGAGCAGTTCTTC	CASSSPSGQEFSYNEQFF
few	TRBV7-2	TRBJ2-3	NA	TGTGCCAGCAGCCCAAAGGGGGCAGATACGCAGTATTTT	CASSPKGADTQYF
few	TRBV11-3	TRBJ2-1	TRBD1	TGTGCCAGCAGCTTAGACCGACAGGGTCCGAGGAATGAGCAGTTCTTC	CASSLDRQGPRNEQFF
NA	TRBV5-1	TRBJ2-6	TRBD1	TGCGCCAGCAGCTTGGTAGGGGGCACTCCTGGGGCCAACGTCCTGACTTTC	CASSLVGGTPGANVLTF
once	TRBV11-3	TRBJ1-1	NA	TGTACCAGCAGTAGGGGACCGAACCCGAACACTGAAGCTTTCTTT	CTSSRGPNPNTEAFF
NA	TRBV6-2/TRBV6-3	TRBJ2-7	TRBD1	TGTGCCAGCAGTGACCGGACAGGGGGCCTCTACGAGCAGTACTTC	CASSDRTGGLYEQYF
NA	TRBV12-3/TRBV12-4	TRBJ2-7	NA	TGTGCCAGCAGCCCAGCAGGGGCTATATCCCCCTACGAGCAGTACTTC	CASSPAGAISPYEQYF
NA	TRBV7-9	TRBJ2-3	NA	TGTGCCAGCAGCTTTATGGGGGGAGATACGCAGTATTTT	CASSFMGGDTQYF
few	TRBV5-5	TRBJ2-3	TRBD2	TGTGCCAGCAGCTTGTCCCGGGGACTAGCGGGGGGCAGAAGCACAGATACGCAGTATTTT	CASSLSRGLAGGRSTDTQYF
many	TRBV3-1	TRBJ2-7	NA	TGTGCCAGCAGCCACAGTCCTGGATACGAGCAGTACTTC	CASSHSPGYEQYF
few	TRBV9	TRBJ2-3	TRBD2	TGTGCCAGCAACCCCCGAGCGGGGGACACAGATACGCAGTATTTT	CASNPRAGDTDTQYF
few	TRBV5-1	TRBJ1-1	NA	TGCGCCAGCAGCTCACTAAGGGGCCACACTGAAGCTTTCTTT	CASSSLRGHTEAFF
NA	TRBV10-3	TRBJ2-5	TRBD2	TGTGCCATCCAAGCCGGGACTAGTCTATCGGCCCAGTACTTC	CAIQAGTSLSAQYF
NA	TRBV27	TRBJ2-3	NA	TGTGCCAGGATTGAAAGGGCCCGCACAGATACGCAGTATTTT	CARIERARTDTQYF
NA	TRBV2	TRBJ1-2	NA	TGTGCCATCAGGACCAGGGGAAATGGCTACACCTTC	CAIRTRGNGYTF
few	TRBV20-1	TRBJ2-5	NA	TGCAGTGCTAGAGAAGGGAATACAGAGACCCAGTACTTC	CSAREGNTETQYF
NA	TRBV20-1	TRBJ2-3	TRBD2	TGCAGTGCTAGGACTAGCGGGGGTCCAGATACGCAGTATTTT	CSARTSGGPDTQYF
NA	TRBV5-4	TRBJ2-5	NA	TGTGCCAGCAGCTTGACAGGGCTTGCGGCCCAGTACTTC	CASSLTGLAAQYF
many	TRBV28	TRBJ2-7	TRBD2	TGTGCCAGCAGTTTCCCCACTAGCGTCTACGAGCAGTACTTC	CASSFPTSVYEQYF
NA	TRBV10-3	TRBJ1-5	NA	TGTGCCATCAGTGACCTAGACAGGAGGAATCAGCCCCAGCATTTT	CAISDLDRRNQPQHF
NA	TRBV5-1	TRBJ2-3	NA	TGCGCCAGCAGCTTGGCCCCCGCTAGCATGACAGATACGCAGTATTTT	CASSLAPASMTDTQYF
many	TRBV7-2	TRBJ1-5	TRBD1	TGTGCCAGCAGCCGGACAGGGCCGGGGTTTAGCAATCAGCCCCAGCATTTT	CASSRTGPGFSNQPQHF
few	TRBV5-1	TRBJ2-7	NA	TGCGCCAGCAGCTTGGGGGGGTACGACGAGCAGTACTTC	CASSLGGYDEQYF
once	TRBV4-3	TRBJ1-2	NA	TGCGCCAGCAGCCCAGGCCACAGGGTATATGGCTACACCTTC	CASSPGHRVYGYTF
few	TRBV14	TRBJ1-6	TRBD1	TGTGCCAGCAGCGAACACAGGGGGGCTTCACCCCTCCACTTT	CASSEHRGASPLHF
NA	TRBV7-9	TRBJ2-7	NA	TGTGCCAGCAGCTTAGGACAGCCAAACCTCGTTTACGAGCAGTACTTC	CASSLGQPNLVYEQYF
NA	TRBV7-9	TRBJ2-1	NA	TGTGCCAGCAGCTTGCGGGACAAACCCTACAATGAGCAGTTCTTC	CASSLRDKPYNEQFF
few	TRBV4-3	TRBJ1-5	NA	TGCGCCAGCAGCCAAGATTGGGGGGGACCTCAGCCCCAGCATTTT	CASSQDWGGPQPQHF
NA	TRBV7-9	TRBJ2-3	NA	TGTGCCAGCAGCATCGAAGGGTCCACAGATACGCAGTATTTT	CASSIEGSTDTQYF
NA	TRBV7-2	TRBJ2-1	NA	TGTGCCAGCCGTTCCGTCGTGGACAATGAGCAGTTCTTC	CASRSVVDNEQFF
NA	TRBV6-2/TRBV6-3	TRBJ1-2	NA	TGTGCCAGCAGTTTCCCTGGCTACACCTTC	CASSFPGYTF
NA	TRBV20-1	TRBJ1-5	TRBD1	TGCAGTGCTCGAAAACCGGGACAGGGCAATCAGCCCCAGCATTTT	CSARKPGQGNQPQHF